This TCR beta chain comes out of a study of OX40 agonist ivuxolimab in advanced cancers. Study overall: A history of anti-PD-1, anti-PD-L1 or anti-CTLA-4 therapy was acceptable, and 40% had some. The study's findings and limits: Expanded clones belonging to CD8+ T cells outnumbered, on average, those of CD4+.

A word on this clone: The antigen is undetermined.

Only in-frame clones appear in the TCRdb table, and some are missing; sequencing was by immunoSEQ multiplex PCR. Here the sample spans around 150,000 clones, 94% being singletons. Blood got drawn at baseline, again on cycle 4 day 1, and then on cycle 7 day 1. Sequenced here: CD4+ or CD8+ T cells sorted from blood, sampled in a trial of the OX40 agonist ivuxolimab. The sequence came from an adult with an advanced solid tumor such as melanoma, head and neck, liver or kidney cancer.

CDR3: CASGGQGRNTEAFF. In DNA, the CDR3 is TGTGCCAGCGGAGGACAGGGGAGAAACACTGAAGCTTTCTTT. V gene TRBV2 combines with J gene TRBJ1-1, with 9 bases aligning to TRBD1. Germline CDR1 SNHLY, CDR2 FYNNEI. This CDR3 has 14 residues. The junction had 6 bases not matched to a gene; V was cut back by 8 bases and J by 2 bases.